This TCR beta chain was identified during a study of T cells after yellow fever vaccination. CDR1 and CDR2 from the germline V gene are LNHDA and SQIVND (reference sequence). CDR3 size: 15 residues. V gave up 5 bases and J gave up 1 base; unmatched junction bases: 4. One entry per CDR3 protein, called by TCRdb with MiXCR from the 5' RACE reads. The sample comprises 200,000 to 250,000 distinct CDR3 sequences, approximately 3.3% of which are singletons, and roughly 3% rests with the top ten. This clonotype appeared many times. The sequencing here drew on CD4+ T cells sorted from PBMCs, taken 10 days after the yellow fever booster vaccination. The receptor's source is a man younger than 35 who received the YFV17D yellow fever vaccine. V is TRBV19 and J is TRBJ2-3; TRBD1 aligns across 9 bases. CDR3 amino acids: CASSPRTGGTDTQYF. Written as DNA, the CDR3 is TGTGCCAGTAGTCCCCGGACAGGGGGCACAGATACGCAGTATTTT.